Included here is one T cell receptor beta chain sequence, with context. Its antigen is not identified. The data belong to a study of molecular identifiers for immune sequencing clone quantification. The wider study: With replicates, the RNA of about 20,000 or 100,000 naive CD8 cells was split five ways and four were sequenced.

A single record per CDR3 protein comes from TCRdb applying MiXCR to the PCR reads. The table has a few hundred thousand distinct CDR3 sequences, roughly a quarter seen once. Sorting defined naive CD8 T cells as CD8+CD4-CCR7+CD45RA+. Trimming took off 6 bases at V and 1 base at J, with 14 bases between the two ends. Germline V CDR1 and CDR2: SGHVS, FQNEAQ. This CDR3 spans 15 amino acids. Study results and caveats: In naive cells, clones above 20 RNA copies held under 1% of molecules, whereas in effector cells they held over 99%. Jurkat TCR RNA spiked in from one cell could reportedly be detected among about 1.1 million naive cells.

The source is a human donor in good health. Some libraries in this study had Jurkat cell RNA spiked in. The rearrangement uses TRBV7-8 and TRBJ2-3; D might be TRBD2 (7 bases). Sequenced sample: naive CD8+ T cells from blood, with Jurkat cell RNA spiked in. Subset indicated: FACS-sorted CD8+CD4-CCR7+CD45RA+ naive T cells. CDR3 sequence (DNA): TGTGCCAGCAGGGGAGGAGGGGGGGGCACAGATACGCAGTATTTT. Translating gives CASRGGGGGTDTQYF. Using reference TRBV7-8 and TRBJ2-3 for the parts outside the CDR3, the full variable domain is GAGVSQSPRYKVAKRGQDVALRCDPISGHVSLFWYQQALGQGPEFLTYFQNEAQLDKSGLPSDRFFAERPEGSVSTLKIQRTQQEDSAVYLCASRGGGGGTDTQYFGPGTRLTVL.